A single sample is the source of the 16 T cell receptor beta chains below, sequenced in a study of T cell responses to AZD1222 COVID-19 vaccine. The assay was immunoSEQ multiplex PCR, and TCRdb's table has in-frame clones only and misses some. The table shows some 130,000 clones, with roughly 91% occurring only once. The sample consisted of peripheral blood, taken on day 0 of AZD1222 vaccination. The receptors were gathered from an adult in good health.

The chain is built from TRBV18 and TRBJ2-2; D is perhaps TRBD1 (6 bases). The CDR3 covers 14 residues. CDR1 and CDR2 from the germline V gene are KGHSH and LQKENI. V lost 1 base and J lost 5, with 8 bases in between. The CDR3 DNA follows: TGTGCCAGCTCACCACAAGGGGGAACCGGGGAGCTGTTTTTT. As protein: CASSPQGGTGELFF.

This sequence joins TRBV11-2 and TRBJ2-7, with 7 bases lining up with TRBD1. Germline V gene sequence: CDR1 SGHAT, CDR2 FQNNGV. The CDR3 length is 15 residues. V gave up 5 bases and J gave up 3 bases; unmatched junction bases: 10. The CDR3 DNA is TGTGCCAGCAGCGTTTACAGGGGTTTATTCTACGAGCAGTACTTC. Amino acids: CASSVYRGLFYEQYF.

V is TRBV24-1 and J is TRBJ2-7; 7 nucleotides align to TRBD1. CDR1 and CDR2 from the germline V gene are KGHDR and SFDVKD. Unmatched junction bases numbered 4, after V lost 3 bases and J lost 0 bases. The CDR3 is made up of 15 amino acids. The DNA of the CDR3 is TGTGCCACCAGTGATGCAGGGGGTCCCTCCTACGAGCAGTACTTC. It is translated as CATSDAGGPSYEQYF.

The chain has TRBV13 and TRBJ1-2, with D perhaps TRBD1 (6 bases). The CDR3 runs 14 residues. Trimming removed 2 bases from V and 4 bases from J, with 11 bases in between. Per the germline V gene, CDR1 is PRHDT and CDR2 is FYEKMQ (reference sequence). CDR3 DNA sequence: TGTGCCAGCAGCTTACGGGGGGCGGGCTATGGCTACACCTTC. It specifies CASSLRGAGYGYTF.

This clone has only one observation. V usage is TRBV7-2 and J usage is TRBJ1-2; D gene uncertain. This CDR3 has 12 amino acids. Germline CDR1 SGHTA, CDR2 FQGNSA. The ends were cut back, 1 base at V and 7 bases at J, with 7 bases in the middle. The CDR3 loop is CASSLDLVGYTF. In DNA form, the CDR3 reads TGTGCCAGCAGCTTAGATTTGGTTGGCTACACCTTC.

J is TRBJ2-1 and V is TRBV27; D perhaps matches TRBD2 (7 bases). The CDR3 covers 15 residues. Germline V gene data show CDR1 as MNHEY and CDR2 as SMNVEV (reference sequence). Trimming shortened V by 2 bases and J by 6 bases, and 14 bases separated the two germline ends. DNA for the CDR3: TGTGCCAGCAGTTTAAAGGGGGGGGTCTTCAATGAGCAGTTCTTC. Its translation: CASSLKGGVFNEQFF.

The V call is TRBV27, the J call TRBJ1-1; D possibly corresponds to TRBD1 (5 bases). The CDR3 is 17 residues long. V was cut by 4 bases and J by 3 bases, with 21 bases left in between. CDR1 is MNHEY and CDR2 is SMNVEV in the germline V gene (reference sequence). Here the CDR3 reads CASSSNPVSLGDTEAFF. The DNA of the CDR3 is TGTGCCAGCAGTTCTAACCCCGTATCACTGGGGGACACTGAAGCTTTCTTT.

The gene calls are TRBV6-6 and TRBJ1-2, with 7 bases that match TRBD1. Germline CDR1 and CDR2: MNHNY and SVGAGI (reference sequence). Losses at the gene ends were 2 bases for V and 6 bases for J; bases not matched to a gene: 6. The length of the CDR3 is 14 residues. Written as DNA, the CDR3 is TGTGCCAGCAGTTACGACAGGGTGAGGGATGGCTACACCTTC. It specifies CASSYDRVRDGYTF.

The V gene is TRBV6-2 or TRBV6-3, the J gene TRBJ1-2; D might be TRBD1 (6 bases). The CDR3 has 13 amino acids. Germline CDR1 is MNHEY and CDR2 is SVGEGT. V lost 4 bases and J 8 bases, leaving 14 bases between the germline ends. The DNA for the CDR3 is TGTGCCAGCAGTTTACAGGGATTTGAGGGCTACACCTTC. Protein sequence: CASSLQGFEGYTF.

This rearrangement joins TRBV27 to TRBJ2-5, with 13 bases aligning to TRBD2. Looked up from germline, CDR1 is MNHEY and CDR2 is SMNVEV (reference sequence). CDR3 size: 15 residues. J was trimmed by 6 bases and V by 2 bases; bases with no gene match: 3. DNA of the CDR3: TGTGCCAGCAGTTTAGTGACTAGCGGGGGGAAGACCCAGTACTTC. Its translation: CASSLVTSGGKTQYF.

J is TRBJ1-5 and V is TRBV6-2 or TRBV6-3; 10 bases align to TRBD1. V gave up 6 bases and J gave up 9 bases; unmatched junction bases: 8. Per germline, CDR1 MNHEY and CDR2 SVGEGT. The length of the CDR3 is 14 residues. The CDR3 DNA sequence: TGTGCCAGCAGCCGTGGACAGGGGGGACCGCCCCAGCATTTT. It translates to CASSRGQGGPPQHF.

This chain links TRBV30 with TRBJ1-4, with D unclear. Per germline, CDR1 GTSNPN and CDR2 SVGIG (reference sequence). V was clipped by 2 bases and J by 8 bases, with 12 bases between them. CDR3 size: 13 residues. CDR3 DNA: TGTGCCTGGAGTTTACCGCCTTGGGAAAAACTGTTTTTT. Its protein product is CAWSLPPWEKLFF. Together with reference TRBV30 and TRBJ1-4, the CDR3 gives the full variable domain: SQTIHQWPATLVQPVGSPLSLECTVEGTSNPNLYWYRQAAGRGLQLLFYSVGIGQISSEVPQNLSASRPQDRQFILSSKKLLLSDSGFYLCAWSLPPWEKLFFGSGTQLSVL.

The chain recombines TRBV3-1 (or the pseudogene TRBV3-2) with TRBJ2-7; D may correspond to TRBD1 or TRBD2 (5 bases each). The CDR3 totals 12 residues. Trimming left V 4 bases short and J 9 bases short, with 13 bases between. Germline CDR1 LGHDT, CDR2 YNNKEL (reference sequence). CDR3 loop: CASSPERGRQYF. The CDR3 region has the DNA TGTGCCAGCAGCCCCGAGAGGGGAAGGCAGTACTTC.

This chain uses TRBV11-2 with TRBJ2-3, with no clear D. The V and J ends lost 7 bases and 8 bases respectively, with 16 bases between them. The CDR3 spans 13 residues. The germline V gene has CDR1 SGHAT and CDR2 FQNNGV. Here the CDR3 DNA reads TGTGCCAGCACCCTCGGCGGCCGAAGTACGCAGTATTTT. It codes for CASTLGGRSTQYF.

This chain uses TRBV27 with TRBJ1-2; no definite D call. Germline V gives CDR1 MNHEY, CDR2 SMNVEV (reference sequence). This CDR3 spans 15 amino acids. Trimming stripped 4 bases from V and 2 bases from J, with 14 bases between. The CDR3 protein is CASSSLTRTNYGYTF. The CDR3 nucleotides are TGTGCCAGCAGTTCTTTGACACGGACGAACTATGGCTACACCTTC.

This chain links TRBV19 with TRBJ2-3; 9 nucleotides align to TRBD2. J was trimmed by 3 bases and V by 6 bases; bases with no gene match: 7. Germline V lookup: CDR1 LNHDA, CDR2 SQIVND (reference sequence). There are 15 residues in the CDR3. In DNA, the CDR3 is TGTGCCAGTAGCCCCAGGCTAGCGGGAACAGATACGCAGTATTTT. Its translation: CASSPRLAGTDTQYF. The whole variable domain, filled in from reference TRBV19 and TRBJ2-3, reads DGGITQSPKYLFRKEGQNVTLSCEQNLNHDAMYWYRQDPGQGLRLIYYSQIVNDFQKGDIAEGYSVSREKKESFPLTVTSAQKNPTAFYLCASSPRLAGTDTQYFGPGTRLTVL.